This T cell receptor (beta chain) came from a study of OX40 agonist ivuxolimab in advanced cancers. The data were produced by immunoSEQ multiplex PCR, yet TCRdb's version contains in-frame clones alone and is incomplete. The profile shows 30,000 to 45,000 clones, about 87% of them singletons. This CDR3 has 14 amino acids. Germline CDR1 and CDR2: PRHDT and FYEKMQ (reference sequence). The V and J ends lost 2 bases and 4 bases respectively, with 12 bases between them. This sequence originates from an adult with an advanced solid tumor such as melanoma, head and neck, liver or kidney cancer. The material sequenced was CD4+ or CD8+ T cells sorted from blood, taken in a trial of the OX40 agonist ivuxolimab. This chain connects TRBV13 to TRBJ2-7; D uncertain. The CDR3 sequence: CASSLRSNLYEQYF. As DNA, the CDR3 is TGTGCCAGCAGCTTACGGTCTAATTTATACGAGCAGTACTTC.